These 16 T cell receptor beta chains were all obtained from the same sample, sequenced in a study of blood T cell repertoires in COVID-19. Repertoires were generated with immunoSEQ multiplex PCR, while TCRdb's copy carries only in-frame clones and drops some. Of 40,000 to 55,000 clones detected, roughly 90% appear once; the ten largest clones hold under 6%. Sequenced: peripheral blood. Receptors were obtained from a human donor in a cohort sampled during active COVID-19.

The CDR3 loop reads CASSPQGMGKYEQYF. Here the CDR3 DNA reads TGTGCCAGCAGTCCGCAGGGTATGGGCAAATACGAGCAGTACTTC. This chain connects TRBV6-5 to TRBJ2-7; D is perhaps TRBD1 (5 bases). CDR3 length equals 15 residues. Germline V gene data show CDR1 as MNHEY and CDR2 as SVGAGI. V gave up 5 bases and J gave up 4 bases, with 18 bases separating them.

This clone appeared once. The chain joins TRBV5-1 to TRBJ1-2, with 8 bases fitting TRBD1. After removal of 1 base from V and 7 bases from J, the junction contained 3 bases not matched to a gene. The germline V gene has CDR1 SGHRS and CDR2 YFSETQ. The CDR3 contains 13 residues. Here the CDR3 DNA reads TGCGCCAGCAGCTTGACGGACAGGGCTGGCTACACCTTC. Encoded protein: CASSLTDRAGYTF.

The CDR3: CASSWLAGINTGELFF. The CDR3 DNA is TGTGCCAGCAGTTGGCTAGCGGGGATAAACACCGGGGAGCTGTTTTTT. The chain combines TRBV27 with TRBJ2-2, with 9 bases identical to TRBD2. J was trimmed by 2 bases and V by 4 bases; bases with no gene match: 5. The CDR3 loop spans 16 amino acids. From germline, CDR1 is MNHEY and CDR2 SMNVEV (reference sequence).

This chain joins TRBV2 and TRBJ2-1; 11 bases line up with TRBD2. V trimming: 6 bases; J trimming: 7 bases; junction bases outside the gene matches: 8. The CDR3 consists of 15 residues. Germline V gene lookup returns CDR1 SNHLY and CDR2 FYNNEI. Here the CDR3 reads CASRGLAGGRNEQFF. In DNA, the CDR3 is TGTGCCAGCAGGGGATTAGCGGGAGGGCGAAATGAGCAGTTCTTC. Full variable domain (remainder filled in from reference TRBV2 and TRBJ2-1): EPEVTQTPSHQVTQMGQEVILRCVPISNHLYFYWYRQILGQKVEFLVSFYNNEISEKSEIFDDQFSVERPDGSNFTLKIRSTKLEDSAMYFCASRGLAGGRNEQFFGPGTRLTVL.

This clone was detected once. This rearrangement joins TRBV11-2 to TRBJ1-1; 7 positions match TRBD1. The CDR3 is 13 residues long. Germline lookup yields CDR1 SGHAT and CDR2 FQNNGV. V was clipped by 7 bases and J by 3 bases; unmatched bases: 5. The CDR3 DNA reads TGTGCCAGCACCATCGACAGGGACACTGAAGCTTTCTTT. Translated, it gives CASTIDRDTEAFF.

The genes are TRBV5-4 and TRBJ2-2; TRBD2 matches at 7 bases. The trim removed 0 bases at V and 5 bases at J, leaving 4 bases unmatched. This CDR3 has 15 residues. The germline gives CDR1 SGHNT, CDR2 YYREEE (reference sequence). In DNA, the CDR3 is TGTGCCAGCAGCTTGGAACGGGGGGAGACCGGGGAGCTGTTTTTT. Residues: CASSLERGETGELFF.

The J gene is TRBJ2-3, the V gene TRBV18, with D perhaps matching TRBD2 (6 bases). This CDR3 comprises 15 residues. CDR1 is KGHSH, CDR2 LQKENI, per germline. Trimming cost V 1 base and J 0 bases, with 8 bases left between them. The CDR3 here is CASSPRSGSTDTQYF. CDR3 nucleotides: TGTGCCAGCTCACCACGGAGCGGGAGCACAGATACGCAGTATTTT.

The chain recombines TRBV5-1 with TRBJ2-7, with a tentative D call TRBD1 (6 bases). Germline assignment: CDR1 SGHRS and CDR2 YFSETQ. The CDR3 contains 15 residues. V was cut by 4 bases and J by 0 bases, with 14 bases left in between. DNA for the CDR3: TGCGCCAGCAGCAGCCGCCGGGACACCTCCTACGAGCAGTACTTC. It encodes CASSSRRDTSYEQYF.

This clone was counted a few times. The chain uses TRBV4-2 and TRBJ1-5, with unresolved D. The CDR3 has 14 residues. The germline V gene encodes CDR1 LGHNA and CDR2 YNFKEQ. V was clipped by 4 bases and J by 4 bases, with 11 bases between them. The CDR3 loop reads CASSPEAGNQPQHF. For the CDR3, the DNA is TGTGCCAGCAGCCCCGAAGCGGGGAATCAGCCCCAGCATTTT.

The V gene is TRBV9, the J gene TRBJ2-5, with D perhaps matching TRBD2 (5 bases). The CDR3 consists of 14 residues. The germline CDR1 and CDR2 sequences are SGDLS and YYNGEE. Trimming removed 4 bases at V and 0 bases at J, with 10 bases between. For the CDR3, the DNA is TGTGCCAGCAGCCCCTACGGGGACCAAGAGACCCAGTACTTC. Its translation is CASSPYGDQETQYF.

The chain carries TRBV3-1 (or the pseudogene TRBV3-2) and TRBJ2-2; TRBD2 is a possible D gene (5 bases). V was cut by 4 bases and J by 6 bases, with 15 bases left in between. The CDR3 has 15 amino acids. Per germline, CDR1 LGHDT and CDR2 YNNKEL (reference sequence). CDR3 amino acids: CASSRGIVGAGELFF. The CDR3 DNA reads TGTGCCAGCAGCCGAGGGATCGTCGGGGCCGGGGAGCTGTTTTTT.

This chain links TRBV2 with TRBJ2-7, with a tentative D call TRBD1 (6 bases). This CDR3 is 13 amino acids long. V was trimmed by 4 bases and J by 6 bases, leaving 13 bases between them. Germline V gene data show CDR1 as SNHLY and CDR2 as FYNNEI. This CDR3 reads CASSVLETGEQYF. The CDR3 DNA reads TGTGCCAGCAGTGTCCTCGAGACAGGCGAGCAGTACTTC.

DNA of the CDR3: TGTGCCAGCAGCCCCGATTCAGGATTGGAGACCCAGTACTTC. The encoded protein is CASSPDSGLETQYF. The chain recombines TRBV5-6 with TRBJ2-5; D unresolved. Germline V CDR1 and CDR2: SGHDT, YYEEEE. Trimming stripped 4 bases from V and 5 bases from J, with 15 bases between. This CDR3 has 14 residues.

The chain combines TRBV7-2 with TRBJ1-4, with TRBD1 matching over 8 bases. CDR1 SGHTA and CDR2 FQGNSA come from the germline V gene. The ends lost 7 bases at V and 7 bases at J; junction bases unmatched: 5. This CDR3 is 13 amino acids long. The CDR3 nucleotides read TGTGCCAGCAACCGACAGGGGAGTGAAAAACTGTTTTTT. It translates to CASNRQGSEKLFF. Supplemented by reference TRBV7-2 and TRBJ1-4, the full variable domain reads GAGVSQSPSNKVTEKGKDVELRCDPISGHTALYWYRQSLGQGLEFLIYFQGNSAPDKSGLPSDRFSAERTGGSVSTLTIQRTQQEDSAVYLCASNRQGSEKLFFGSGTQLSVL.

This clone has only a few counts. The chain recombines TRBV7-9 with TRBJ1-6; D may be TRBD1 (6 bases). Germline CDR1 is SEHNR and CDR2 is FQNEAQ (reference sequence). The germline V and J ends were trimmed by 5 bases and 10 bases, with 18 bases remaining between them. The CDR3 loop spans 15 amino acids. The CDR3 DNA follows: TGTGCCAGCAGCCAAACTGGGGGGGCCGGGTCACCCCTCCACTTT. Encoded protein: CASSQTGGAGSPLHF.

This clone has just one count. The genes are TRBV28 and TRBJ2-7; TRBD2 matches 15 bases. The CDR3 is 17 residues long. The germline CDR1 and CDR2 sequences are MDHEN and SYDVKM. With 10 bases clipped from V and 3 bases from J, the junction kept 13 bases outside the gene matches. CDR3 amino acids: CATTYAGTSGGFYEQYF. The CDR3 DNA is TGTGCCACTACTTACGCCGGGACTAGCGGGGGGTTCTACGAGCAGTACTTC.